A selection of T cell receptor beta chains follows, all from one sample in a study of CD4 T cells in relation to SARS-CoV-2 and coronaviruses. The data were produced by immunoSEQ multiplex PCR, yet TCRdb's version contains in-frame clones alone and is incomplete. The data contain roughly 36,000 clones, over 75% of them singletons. Sequencing used memory CD4+ T cells from PBMCs. The receptors originated from an adult with COVID-19. Each CDR3 is given with its conserved first and last residue. D genes are given only for firm matches. Size is stated for part of the rows, as once, few or many counts, or as a class when the clone is expanded.

abundance | j_gene | d_gene | v_gene | CDR3nt | CDR3aa
. | TRBJ2-5 | TRBD2 | TRBV5-1 | TGCGCCAGCAGCAGGACTAGCAGCCAAGAGACCCAGTACTTC | CASSRTSSQETQYF
few | TRBJ2-5 | . | TRBV10-3 | TGTGCCATCAGTGAGTCGACTCCCAGCGGAGAAGAGACCCAGTACTTC | CAISESTPSGEETQYF
. | TRBJ2-3 | . | TRBV27 | TGTGCCAGCAGCTCTCAACGGAGGGGGGCAGATACGCAGTATTTT | CASSSQRRGADTQYF
. | TRBJ2-2 | . | TRBV28 | TGTGCCAGCAGTTTAGCGGCGTTATCTAACACCGGGGAGCTGTTTTTT | CASSLAALSNTGELFF
once | TRBJ1-6 | TRBD1 | TRBV15 | TGTGCCACCAGGCAGGGGGATTTCTCCTATAATTCACCCCTCCACTTT | CATRQGDFSYNSPLHF
once | TRBJ2-5 | . | TRBV18 | TGTGCCAGCTCACCACTAAACCAAGAGACCCAGTACTTC | CASSPLNQETQYF
. | TRBJ2-1 | TRBD2 | TRBV2 | TGTGCCAGCTACGGGACGTTTCTAGCGGGAGTCTACAATGAGCAGTTCTTC | CASYGTFLAGVYNEQFF
. | TRBJ2-3 | . | TRBV30 | TGTGCCTGGAGCCCGACTGGGGATACGCAGTATTTT | CAWSPTGDTQYF
. | TRBJ2-3 | . | TRBV30 | TGTGCCTGGAGTGTACCATTGCGGGATTTCGGAGATACGCAGTATTTT | CAWSVPLRDFGDTQYF
. | TRBJ1-1 | . | TRBV5-1 | TGCGCCAGCAGCTTGGACTCGACCGAGACTGAAGCTTTCTTT | CASSLDSTETEAFF
. | TRBJ1-1 | . | TRBV11-1 | TGTGCCAGCAGCCCGAACAGGGTTTCTGAAGCTTTCTTT | CASSPNRVSEAFF
. | TRBJ2-5 | TRBD2 | TRBV2 | TGTGCCAGCAGGGCGGAACTAGCGGGAGAAGAGACCCAGTACTTC | CASRAELAGEETQYF
. | TRBJ2-7 | TRBD2 | TRBV28 | TGTGCCAGCACCCCACGCGGGAGCTCCTACGAGCAGTACTTC | CASTPRGSSYEQYF
once | TRBJ1-2 | . | TRBV28 | TGTGCCAGCAGTTTATTAACCCTGAAGGGGGATGGCTACACCTTC | CASSLLTLKGDGYTF
. | TRBJ2-6 | . | TRBV18 | TGTGCCAGCTCACCACCGGGAGTTTACGGGGCCAACGTCCTGACTTTC | CASSPPGVYGANVLTF